This TCR beta chain was sequenced during a study of blood T cell repertoires in COVID-19. At the level of the study: Sites in the United States, Italy and Spain provided acute and convalescent COVID-19 samples. PBMCs, B-cell-depleted T cells, or T cells were the source of the cDNA or gDNA that made up the material.

Original methodology: Counts of nucleated cells, estimated from reference gene primer amplification, were obtained. The method was immunoSEQ multiplex PCR; TCRdb's version includes in-frame clones alone and lacks a portion of them. V, J and clone size are those of that table, while D and trimming were read from the DNA. The sample shows 98,000 or so clones, roughly four fifths of them seen only once. Germline V CDR1 and CDR2: SGDLS, YYNGEE. V dropped 0 bases and J dropped 6 bases, with 10 bases sitting between them. The CDR3 covers 13 residues. This receptor was obtained from a woman older than 75 with active or convalescent COVID-19. Input material: peripheral blood. This chain uses TRBV9 with TRBJ2-7; D is ambiguous. The CDR3 DNA reads as TGTGCCAGCAGCGTAGGTTTGGGCTTCGAGCAGTACTTC. The encoded protein is CASSVGLGFEQYF.